Following are 26 T cell receptor beta chains from one sample sequenced in a study of cytomegalovirus exposure and HLA in healthy donors. Primers: 60 Vbeta forward and 13 Jbeta reverse. Some clones are missing from TCRdb's copy, which holds only in-frame ones; the method was immunoSEQ multiplex PCR. The sample has about 130,000 clones; just over 70% are singletons. The sequenced sample consisted of PBMCs. The receptors come from a woman aged 55-69 years in good health and CMV-seropositive.

This rearrangement joins TRBV15 to TRBJ2-7; weak D call: TRBD1 (5 bases). This CDR3 is 15 amino acids long. V gave up 3 bases and J gave up 0 bases, with 12 bases separating them. Germline lookup yields CDR1 LNHNV and CDR2 YYDKDF (reference sequence). The CDR3: CATSSDKGNSYEQYF. For the CDR3, the DNA is TGTGCCACCAGCAGCGACAAGGGGAACTCCTACGAGCAGTACTTC.

The genes are TRBV18 and TRBJ2-7, with D uncertain. The germline CDR1 and CDR2 sequences are KGHSH and LQKENI. CDR3 size: 14 residues. With 2 bases removed from V and 3 bases from J, the gap between germline ends came to 11 bases. Here the CDR3 DNA reads TGTGCCAGCTCACCAGGGTACCAGGACTACGAGCAGTACTTC. Protein sequence: CASSPGYQDYEQYF.

V gene TRBV7-9 combines with J gene TRBJ2-5, with 10 bases aligning to TRBD2. Germline-derived CDR1 and CDR2 are SEHNR and FQNEAQ (reference sequence). The CDR3 runs to 13 residues. V shed 6 bases and J 4 bases; nucleotides not matched to a gene: 2. The CDR3 region has the DNA TGTGCCAGCAGGATAGCGGGGGGAGAGACCCAGTACTTC. This sequence encodes CASRIAGGETQYF.

This rearrangement joins TRBV5-1 to TRBJ2-2; tentative D call: TRBD1 (6 bases). V was shortened by 2 bases and J by 4 bases, with 15 bases between the two germline ends. Germline V CDR1 and CDR2: SGHRS, YFSETQ. This CDR3 spans 16 amino acids. The CDR3 region has the DNA TGCGCCAGCAGCTTCCAAACAGGGTGGGGCACCGGGGAGCTGTTTTTT. Its translation is CASSFQTGWGTGELFF.

The V call is TRBV2, the J call TRBJ1-5; D possibly corresponds to TRBD1 (5 bases). The CDR3 totals 14 residues. Germline-derived CDR1 and CDR2 are SNHLY and FYNNEI. Trimming stripped 6 bases from V and 4 bases from J, with 13 bases between. The CDR3 DNA sequence: TGTGCCAGCAGGGGGCTACCTGAGAATCAGCCCCAGCATTTT. It encodes CASRGLPENQPQHF.

This chain joins TRBV18 and TRBJ1-5; D ambiguous. Germline V CDR1 and CDR2: KGHSH, LQKENI. V shed 6 bases and J shed 4 bases, with 22 bases lying between them. The CDR3 sequence is 17 residues long. The CDR3 coding sequence is TGTGCCAGCTCCCAAGGTTGGGAGGGAGGCTTAAATCAGCCCCAGCATTTT. Encoded protein: CASSQGWEGGLNQPQHF.

This clone turned up a few times. V and J are TRBV9 and TRBJ1-4; TRBD1 aligns across 8 bases. The V and J ends lost 3 bases and 8 bases, in that order; junction bases with no gene match: 9. The CDR3 runs 15 residues. CDR1 and CDR2 from the germline V gene are SGDLS and YYNGEE. CDR3 sequence (DNA): TGTGCCAGCAGCGCCGACAGGGGCTCAGGGGAAAAACTGTTTTTT. Translating gives CASSADRGSGEKLFF. Full variable domain (missing parts from reference TRBV9 and TRBJ1-4): DSGVTQTPKHLITATGQRVTLRCSPRSGDLSVYWYQQSLDQGLQFLIQYYNGEERAKGNILERFSAQQFPDLHSELNLSSLELGDSALYFCASSADRGSGEKLFFGSGTQLSVL.

The gene calls are TRBV5-1 and TRBJ2-3; a weak D match, TRBD1 (7 bases). The CDR3 sequence is 15 residues long. Germline V lookup: CDR1 SGHRS, CDR2 YFSETQ. Trimming took off 4 bases at V and 2 bases at J, with 14 bases between the two ends. The CDR3 DNA sequence: TGCGCCAGCAGCATATCAGGGGGGACCACAGATACGCAGTATTTT. Protein: CASSISGGTTDTQYF.

This clone was seen more than once but under ten times. The chain joins TRBV13 to TRBJ2-3; possibly TRBD2 for D (5 bases). V was shortened by 3 bases and J by 1 base, with 11 bases between the two germline ends. Germline V gene data show CDR1 as PRHDT and CDR2 as FYEKMQ (reference sequence). The CDR3 contains 15 residues. CDR3 sequence: CASSFKEEGTDTQYF. The CDR3 DNA sequence: TGTGCCAGCAGCTTTAAAGAGGAGGGCACAGATACGCAGTATTTT.

The J gene is TRBJ2-2, the V gene TRBV2; 10 positions match TRBD2. V shed 7 bases and J 3 bases; nucleotides not matched to a gene: 5. Per the germline V gene, CDR1 is SNHLY and CDR2 is FYNNEI. The CDR3 is made up of 15 amino acids. The CDR3: CASTVSGGYTGELFF. In DNA form, the CDR3 reads TGTGCCAGCACGGTTAGCGGGGGGTACACCGGGGAGCTGTTTTTT.

The rearrangement joins TRBV2 to TRBJ1-1; D is uncertain. Germline assignment: CDR1 SNHLY and CDR2 FYNNEI. The length of the CDR3 is 13 residues. Trimming shortened V by 10 bases and J by 1 base, and 13 bases separated the two germline ends. The CDR3: CANQWLENTEAFF. The CDR3 DNA reads as TGTGCCAACCAGTGGCTTGAGAACACTGAAGCTTTCTTT.

As to this clone: Other DNA sequences from this sample encode an identical CDR3 as well. This chain connects TRBV18 to TRBJ1-5; maybe TRBD1 (5 bases). V gave up 2 bases and J gave up 6 bases, with 11 bases separating them. In germline, CDR1 is KGHSH, CDR2 LQKENI. The CDR3 runs 14 residues. The CDR3 region is CASSPEQGGQPQHF. CDR3 in DNA: TGTGCCAGCTCACCAGAGCAGGGCGGTCAGCCCCAGCATTTT. Together with reference TRBV18 and TRBJ1-5, the CDR3 gives the full variable domain: NAGVMQNPRHLVRRRGQEARLRCSPMKGHSHVYWYRQLPEEGLKFMVYLQKENIIDESGMPKERFSAEFPKEGPSILRIQQVVRGDSAAYFCASSPEQGGQPQHFGDGTRLSIL.

The chain recombines TRBV4-2 with TRBJ2-7; TRBD2 matches 10 bases. With V trimmed by 7 bases and J by 4 bases, 7 bases remained unmatched. CDR3 length: 14 amino acids. Germline V gene sequence: CDR1 LGHNA, CDR2 YNFKEQ. The CDR3 spells CASTPGTSAYEQYF. The DNA for the CDR3 is TGTGCCAGCACCCCCGGGACTAGCGCTTACGAGCAGTACTTC.

The chain carries TRBV18 and TRBJ2-5, with 7 bases fitting TRBD2. CDR3 size: 14 residues. The ends lost 3 bases at V and 2 bases at J; junction bases unmatched: 3. Looked up from germline, CDR1 is KGHSH and CDR2 is LQKENI. The CDR3, as DNA: TGTGCCAGCTCACCTGGGCGGGAGCAAGAGACCCAGTACTTC. It encodes CASSPGREQETQYF.

This chain links TRBV13 with TRBJ1-1; TRBD1 agrees at 9 bases. The CDR3 totals 15 residues. Germline V gene sequence: CDR1 PRHDT, CDR2 FYEKMQ (reference sequence). With V trimmed by 5 bases and J by 3 bases, 7 bases remained unmatched. CDR3 protein: CASSPGDREDTEAFF. The CDR3 DNA sequence: TGTGCCAGCAGCCCCGGGGACAGGGAGGACACTGAAGCTTTCTTT.

To note about this clone: The same CDR3 also results from other DNA sequences found in this sample. The V and J genes are TRBV5-1 and TRBJ1-4; D is unresolved. V was cut by 0 bases and J by 8 bases, with 11 bases left in between. Germline V gene sequence: CDR1 SGHRS, CDR2 YFSETQ. The CDR3 totals 14 residues. CDR3 sequence: CASSLDGVGEKLFF. CDR3 in DNA: TGCGCCAGCAGCTTGGACGGGGTAGGGGAAAAACTGTTTTTT.

The chain has TRBV7-8 and TRBJ1-5; D not certain. The V and J ends lost 6 bases and 0 bases respectively, with 9 bases between them. This CDR3 is 14 amino acids long. Germline V gives CDR1 SGHVS, CDR2 FQNEAQ. CDR3 in amino acids: CASSPSRSNQPQHF. The CDR3 nucleotides read TGTGCCAGCAGTCCTAGTCGTAGCAATCAGCCCCAGCATTTT. The variable domain in full, with the rest retrieved from reference TRBV7-8 and TRBJ1-5, is GAGVSQSPRYKVAKRGQDVALRCDPISGHVSLFWYQQALGQGPEFLTYFQNEAQLDKSGLPSDRFFAERPEGSVSTLKIQRTQQEDSAVYLCASSPSRSNQPQHFGDGTRLSIL.

V is TRBV27 and J is TRBJ1-2; D is possibly TRBD1 (5 bases). V was cut by 6 bases and J by 2 bases, with 10 bases left in between. CDR1 and CDR2 from the germline V gene are MNHEY and SMNVEV (reference sequence). The CDR3 has 13 amino acids. The CDR3 loop reads CASRPQANYGYTF. CDR3 in DNA: TGTGCCAGCAGGCCACAGGCAAACTATGGCTACACCTTC.

The chain uses TRBV5-4 and TRBJ2-7; 8 nucleotides agree with TRBD2. This CDR3 has 13 residues. Trimming took 0 bases from V and 5 from J; bases not matched to a gene: 1. Germline values: CDR1 SGHNT, CDR2 YYREEE (reference sequence). In nucleotides, the CDR3 is TGTGCCAGCAGCTTGGCCGGGGGGGACGAGCAGTACTTC. This translates into CASSLAGGDEQYF.

CDR3 in amino acids: CASSLVAGGMDTEAFF. CDR3 DNA: TGTGCCAGCAGCTTAGTGGCAGGGGGCATGGACACTGAAGCTTTCTTT. The chain has TRBV7-2 and TRBJ1-1, with 8 positions matching TRBD1. Germline V lookup: CDR1 SGHTA, CDR2 FQGNSA. This CDR3 has 16 amino acids. V gave up 1 base and J gave up 3 bases; unmatched junction bases: 7.

The CDR3, as DNA: TGTGCCAGCACCCAACAGGGTGGGGACTCACCCCTCCACTTT. This translates into CASTQQGGDSPLHF. V and J are TRBV6-5 and TRBJ1-6, with a possible D match to TRBD1 (6 bases). The CDR3 loop spans 14 amino acids. Trimming left V 7 bases short and J 10 bases short, with 17 bases between. Germline CDR1 and CDR2: MNHEY and SVGAGI.

This clone has more than one count but fewer than ten. One end of the junction is discordant with germline, which a read error may explain. The chain is built from TRBV19 and TRBJ1-4, with TRBD1 matching 9 bases. This CDR3 region has 13 residues. From germline, CDR1 is LNHDA and CDR2 SQIVND (reference sequence). The CDR3 region is CASSLPGQGPLDF. As DNA, the CDR3 is TGTGCCAGTAGTTTACCGGGACAGGGCCCCTTGGATTTT.

This chain's CDR3 is CASSEASSYEQYF. Written as DNA, the CDR3 is TGCGCCAGCAGTGAGGCTAGCTCCTACGAGCAGTACTTC. The chain recombines TRBV10-1 with TRBJ2-7; D ambiguous. V was clipped by 2 bases and J by 0 bases, with 5 bases between them. Germline lookup yields CDR1 WNHNN and CDR2 SYGVQD (reference sequence). The CDR3 extends over 13 amino acids.

The chain carries TRBV5-1 and TRBJ2-7; the match to TRBD1 covers 12 bases. Trimming took 2 bases from V and 6 from J; bases not matched to a gene: 12. The V gene's germline CDR1 is SGHRS and CDR2 YFSETQ. The CDR3 is made up of 17 amino acids. The CDR3 is CASSFGPVGQGAVEQYF. The CDR3 bases are TGCGCCAGCAGCTTCGGGCCTGTGGGACAGGGGGCTGTCGAGCAGTACTTC.

The chain couples TRBV18 to TRBJ1-6; the D gene is possibly TRBD1 (6 bases). CDR1 is KGHSH, CDR2 LQKENI, per germline. CDR3 length: 16 amino acids. V was pared by 5 bases and J by 7 bases, with 18 bases between. CDR3 sequence (DNA): TGTGCCAGCTCATACACAGTGGGGGCGGTCAATTCACCCCTCCACTTT. Translation: CASSYTVGAVNSPLHF.

The chain is built from TRBV6-1 and TRBJ2-2; 7 bases align to TRBD2. V shed 0 bases, J shed 3 bases, and the junction held 4 bases outside the gene matches. The CDR3 sequence is 16 residues long. Germline V gene data show CDR1 as MNHNS and CDR2 as SASEGT. The CDR3 reads CASSEALAGDTGELFF. The CDR3 DNA reads as TGTGCCAGCAGTGAAGCACTCGCGGGGGACACCGGGGAGCTGTTTTTT.